Below are 24 T cell receptor beta chains sequenced from a single sample in a study of shared clonotypes between healthy human individuals. The protocol was immunoSEQ multiplex PCR, while the TCRdb copy is restricted to in-frame clones and leaves out a portion. This table has about 710,000 clones, about three quarters appearing once. The specimen was memory CD4+ T cells sorted from blood. Subset defined: CD45RA-negative fraction. These receptors originate from a woman in her thirties in good health.

The chain couples TRBV28 to TRBJ2-1; D is ambiguous. The CDR3 loop spans 16 amino acids. Germline V gene sequence: CDR1 MDHEN, CDR2 SYDVKM. Trimming removed 4 bases from V and 3 bases from J, with 16 bases in between. CDR3 loop: CASSSARANHYNEQFF. The CDR3 region has the DNA TGTGCCAGCAGTTCCGCTAGAGCTAACCACTACAATGAGCAGTTCTTC.

This clone was counted between two and nine times. V usage is TRBV28 and J usage is TRBJ2-7, with no clear D. CDR1 and CDR2 from the germline V gene are MDHEN and SYDVKM. Trimming left V 6 bases short and J 3 bases short, with 9 bases between. The CDR3 consists of 12 residues. CDR3 nucleotide sequence: TGTGCCAGCAGAGACCCCCGCTACGAGCAGTACTTC. It encodes CASRDPRYEQYF.

This chain joins TRBV15 and TRBJ1-1; D possibly corresponds to TRBD1 (6 bases). CDR1 and CDR2 (germline): LNHNV, YYDKDF (reference sequence). Trimming left V 4 bases short and J 1 base short, with 10 bases between. The CDR3 has 14 residues. CDR3 sequence reads: CATSIRGQNTEAFF. In DNA, the CDR3 is TGTGCCACCAGCATTCGGGGGCAGAACACTGAAGCTTTCTTT. The full variable domain, rest sourced from reference TRBV15 and TRBJ1-1, is DAMVIQNPRYQVTQFGKPVTLSCSQTLNHNVMYWYQQKSSQAPKLLFHYYDKDFNNEADTPDNFQSRRPNTSFCFLDIRSPGLGDTAMYLCATSIRGQNTEAFFGQGTRLTVV.

The chain combines TRBV6-1 with TRBJ2-7, with D possibly TRBD2 on 6 matching bases. The CDR3 consists of 15 residues. Trimming took 6 bases from V and 4 from J, leaving 19 bases between them. Germline CDR1 reads MNHNS; CDR2 reads SASEGT. CDR3 protein: CASSRSEKGTYEQYF. CDR3 DNA sequence: TGTGCCAGCAGCCGAAGTGAGAAGGGGACTTACGAGCAGTACTTC.

V and J are TRBV7-2 and TRBJ2-1; 7 nucleotides match TRBD2. The CDR3 spans 16 residues. V was pared by 5 bases and J by 3 bases, with 10 bases of the junction left unmatched. The germline V gene has CDR1 SGHTA and CDR2 FQGNSA. The CDR3 DNA reads TGTGCCAGCAGCCCTCACGCGGGAGATATCTACAATGAGCAGTTCTTC. Translating it yields CASSPHAGDIYNEQFF.

In DNA form, the CDR3 reads TGTGCCAGCAGTCGAAGGACTAGCAGATACACAGATACGCAGTATTTT. This translates into CASSRRTSRYTDTQYF. The chain recombines TRBV9 with TRBJ2-3, with 8 bases fitting TRBD2. The CDR3 sequence is 16 residues long. The ends lost 5 bases at V and 2 bases at J; junction bases unmatched: 10. Germline V lookup: CDR1 SGDLS, CDR2 YYNGEE.

As for this clone: Other DNA sequences in this specimen translate into the identical CDR3. The chain combines TRBV28 with TRBJ1-4, with no clear D. V was trimmed by 6 bases and J by 5 bases, leaving 7 bases between them. The germline V gene encodes CDR1 MDHEN and CDR2 SYDVKM. This CDR3 is 12 amino acids long. CDR3 in DNA: TGTGCCAGCAGCCCCTACAATGAAAAACTGTTTTTT. This encodes CASSPYNEKLFF.

The chain recombines TRBV9 with TRBJ2-1; 14 bases align to TRBD2. This CDR3 has 20 residues. Trimming at V came to 0 bases and at J to 1 base, leaving 9 bases not matched to a gene. CDR1 is SGDLS, CDR2 YYNGEE, per germline. The CDR3 DNA is TGTGCCAGCAGCGTAGCGGGACTAGCGGGAGTAAAGGGGTCCTACAATGAGCAGTTCTTC. It translates to CASSVAGLAGVKGSYNEQFF.

This sequence joins TRBV5-4 and TRBJ2-3, with 11 bases matching TRBD2. The CDR3 runs 17 residues. Trimming removed 4 bases from V and 0 bases from J; junction bases left unmatched: 7. Germline CDR1 reads SGHNT; CDR2 reads YYREEE (reference sequence). CDR3 in DNA: TGTGCCAGCAGCAGGGAATGGACTAGCGGGAGCACAGATACGCAGTATTTT. It encodes CASSREWTSGSTDTQYF.

This clone was counted only a few times. The chain carries TRBV28 and TRBJ2-7, with 7 nucleotides matching TRBD2. The V gene's germline CDR1 is MDHEN and CDR2 SYDVKM. CDR3 size: 14 residues. In nucleotides, the CDR3 is TGTGCGGCAACTCGGGCGGGAGAGATCGACGAGCAGTACTTC. It specifies CAATRAGEIDEQYF. Combining the CDR3 with reference TRBV28 and TRBJ2-7 gives the whole variable domain DVKVTQSSRYLVKRTGEKVFLECVQDMDHENMFWYRQDPGLGLRLIYFSYDVKMKEKGDIPEGYSVSREKKERFSLILESASTNQTSMYLCAATRAGEIDEQYFGPGTRLTVT.

The V call is TRBV6-1, the J call TRBJ1-5; TRBD1 agrees at 8 bases. V shed 1 base, J shed 5 bases, and the junction held 1 base outside the gene matches. CDR1 and CDR2 from the germline V gene are MNHNS and SASEGT. The CDR3 is made up of 14 amino acids. CDR3 sequence reads: CASSEVTGDQPQHF. In DNA form, the CDR3 reads TGTGCCAGCAGTGAAGTGACAGGGGATCAGCCCCAGCATTTT.

This chain links TRBV30 with TRBJ1-1; the D is unclear. Per germline, CDR1 GTSNPN and CDR2 SVGIG (reference sequence). The CDR3 length is 13 residues. Trimming cost V 5 bases and J 1 base, with 11 bases left between them. The CDR3, as DNA: TGTGCCTGGGGCCGGACCGCGAACACTGAAGCTTTCTTT. The encoded protein is CAWGRTANTEAFF.

The rearrangement links TRBV27 to TRBJ2-5, with 8 bases fitting TRBD1. The V segment lost 2 bases and the J segment 4 bases; nucleotides outside the gene matches: 15. The CDR3 is 18 residues long. Per the germline V gene, CDR1 is MNHEY and CDR2 is SMNVEV (reference sequence). In DNA, the CDR3 is TGTGCCAGCAGTTTAAAAGTATCGACGACAGGGGCCGGAGAGACCCAGTACTTC. Protein product: CASSLKVSTTGAGETQYF.

This clone was recorded a few times. This same CDR3 is encoded by further DNA sequences in the sample. The chain uses TRBV5-1 and TRBJ1-1; D possibly corresponds to TRBD1 (5 bases). Looked up from germline, CDR1 is SGHRS and CDR2 is YFSETQ. The V end lost 4 bases, the J end lost 1 base, and 11 bases lay between the germline ends. This CDR3 spans 14 amino acids. The DNA of the CDR3 is TGCGCCAGCAGCCCCGGACACGAGAACACTGAAGCTTTCTTT. Translation: CASSPGHENTEAFF.

To note about this clone: The sample holds other DNA sequences that translate to the same CDR3. The rearrangement uses TRBV5-8 and TRBJ1-5; 9 bases agree with TRBD1. The CDR3 is made up of 14 amino acids. Germline-derived CDR1 and CDR2 are SGHTS and YDEGEE. Germline trimming cut 0 bases from V and 7 bases from J; bases unmatched to any gene: 2. The CDR3 DNA sequence: TGTGCCAGCAGCTTGGGGACAGGGGACCAGCCCCAGCATTTT. Its protein is CASSLGTGDQPQHF.

As to this clone: At one end the junction does not follow the germline gene, possibly because of a read error. V gene TRBV4-1 combines with J gene TRBJ2-7, with a tentative D call TRBD2 (6 bases). The CDR3 is made up of 12 amino acids. Germline V gene data show CDR1 as MGHRA and CDR2 as YSYEKL. In nucleotides, the CDR3 is TGCGCCAGCAGCCAAGATGGGACTTTGCGACACTTC. Translated: CASSQDGTLRHF.

This clone was seen a few times. V gene TRBV5-1 combines with J gene TRBJ1-1, with 9 nucleotides matching TRBD1. The CDR3 is made up of 16 amino acids. Germline CDR1 SGHRS, CDR2 YFSETQ. V dropped 3 bases and J dropped 5; count of bases not matched to a gene: 11. CDR3 DNA: TGCGCCAGCAGCTCGACCGGGACAGGGACGGGAACTGAAGCTTTCTTT. This gives the protein CASSSTGTGTGTEAFF.

This clone was detected many times. This CDR3 reads CASSVVQGADTQYF. The CDR3 DNA sequence: TGCGCCAGCAGCGTGGTCCAAGGGGCAGATACGCAGTATTTT. The V call is TRBV5-1, the J call TRBJ2-3, with D tentatively TRBD1 (5 bases). With 4 bases removed from V and 4 bases from J, the gap between germline ends came to 13 bases. Germline V gene data show CDR1 as SGHRS and CDR2 as YFSETQ. The CDR3 is 14 amino acids.

The rearrangement links TRBV5-4 to TRBJ2-7; 8 nucleotides line up with TRBD2. V was pared by 4 bases and J by 4 bases, with 10 bases of the junction left unmatched. Germline V lookup: CDR1 SGHNT, CDR2 YYREEE (reference sequence). The length of the CDR3 is 15 residues. The CDR3 sequence: CASSPAPTGGYEQYF. The CDR3 DNA follows: TGTGCCAGCAGCCCCGCCCCAACGGGGGGGTACGAGCAGTACTTC.

This chain joins TRBV7-3 and TRBJ1-2; D unclear. Germline V CDR1 and CDR2: SGHTA, FQGTGA. This CDR3 is built from 15 residues. The V end was cut by 8 bases, the J end by 6 bases, with 22 bases between. CDR3 in amino acids: CASLRGGQPPNGYTF. The CDR3 nucleotides are TGTGCCAGCTTGCGCGGTGGGCAGCCGCCGAATGGCTACACCTTC.

V and J are TRBV10-3 and TRBJ2-7; D might be TRBD1 (5 bases). The germline V gene has CDR1 ENHRY and CDR2 SYGVKD. This CDR3 contains 14 residues. Deletions cut 2 bases from V and 0 bases from J, with 8 bases between. The CDR3 loop is CAISEGRDSYEQYF. The CDR3 DNA reads as TGTGCCATCAGTGAGGGCAGGGACTCCTACGAGCAGTACTTC.

As for this clone: This may stem from a read error, because a much larger clone lies one nucleotide away. The chain couples TRBV28 to TRBJ2-2; 10 bases agree with TRBD1. The CDR3 is 14 residues long. J gave up 4 bases and V 6 bases, and 2 bases lay outside the gene matches. Germline values: CDR1 MDHEN, CDR2 SYDVKM. For the CDR3, the DNA is TGTGCCAGCAGCTGGACAGGGGGCACCGGGGAGCTGTTTTTT. It is translated as CASSWTGGTGELFF.

This sequence joins TRBV6-4 and TRBJ1-1; D ambiguous. The CDR3 is made up of 12 amino acids. Looked up from germline, CDR1 is MRHNA and CDR2 is SNTAGT. V lost 7 bases and J lost 3, with 9 bases in between. The CDR3 loop is CASIVRDTEAFF. CDR3 sequence (DNA): TGTGCCAGCATAGTTAGGGACACTGAAGCTTTCTTT.

This chain links TRBV29-1 with TRBJ1-4; the D gene is possibly TRBD1 (5 bases). The CDR3 sequence is 15 residues long. Between the trimmed V and J ends, which lost 4 bases and 1 base, there was a span of 13 bases. Germline V gene data show CDR1 as SQVTM and CDR2 as ANQGSEA. This chain's CDR3 is CSVAPWGQTNEKLFF. For the CDR3, the DNA is TGCAGCGTTGCCCCCTGGGGCCAAACTAATGAAAAACTGTTTTTT.